One and the same sample provided the 21 T cell receptor beta chains below, sequenced in a study of T cell repertoires in cytomegalovirus infection. The antigens of these receptors remain unknown. TCRdb re-called the reads through MiXCR, storing one row per CDR3 protein. The sample lists approximately 1,000,000 distinct CDR3 sequences, roughly 30% occurring once. The material was cultured CD8+ T cells from PBMCs, obtained from culture after CMV antigen stimulation. Receptors originate from a human donor in good health (CMV status not recorded). Some clones in this sample may be carry-over from other donors' samples.

CDR3 in DNA: TGTGCCAGCAGCTTTCCGGCAGATACGCAGTATTTT. As protein: CASSFPADTQYF. This chain uses TRBV7-6 with TRBJ2-3; D uncertain. With 3 bases removed from V and 4 bases from J, the gap between germline ends came to 5 bases. The CDR3 consists of 12 residues. Germline-derived CDR1 and CDR2 are SGHVS and FNYEAQ.

The rearrangement joins TRBV4-1 to TRBJ2-3; D possibly corresponds to TRBD2 (5 bases). With 0 bases removed from V and 4 bases from J, the gap between germline ends came to 11 bases. The CDR3 extends over 15 amino acids. Germline CDR1 reads MGHRA; CDR2 reads YSYEKL. In DNA form, the CDR3 reads TGCGCCAGCAGCCAAGATTCATTAGCGTCAGATACGCAGTATTTT. Translation: CASSQDSLASDTQYF.

The chain has TRBV7-9 and TRBJ2-7; 8 bases fit TRBD1. After removal of 6 bases from V and 2 bases from J, the junction contained 12 bases not matched to a gene. The CDR3 is 16 residues long. Germline CDR1 reads SEHNR; CDR2 reads FQNEAQ (reference sequence). The CDR3 sequence: CASRTEGAGGTYEQYF. In nucleotides, the CDR3 is TGTGCCAGCAGAACTGAAGGGGCAGGGGGCACCTACGAGCAGTACTTC. Complete variable domain (other parts from reference TRBV7-9 and TRBJ2-7): DTGVSQNPRHKITKRGQNVTFRCDPISEHNRLYWYRQTLGQGPEFLTYFQNEAQLEKSRLLSDRFSAERPKGSFSTLEIQRTEQGDSAMYLCASRTEGAGGTYEQYFGPGTRLTVT.

The chain recombines TRBV7-6 with TRBJ2-5; D tentatively fits TRBD1 or TRBD2 (5 bases each). V was clipped by 1 base and J by 5 bases, with 17 bases between them. Germline loops: CDR1 SGHVS, CDR2 FNYEAQ. CDR3 size: 16 residues. As DNA, the CDR3 is TGTGCCAGCAGCTTAGTAGGGACCGGGCCCTCGGAGACCCAGTACTTC. This gives the protein CASSLVGTGPSETQYF.

In its sample, this clonotype was seen a few times. This chain joins TRBV7-6 and TRBJ2-1, with TRBD2 as a possible D gene (6 bases). Germline V gene data show CDR1 as SGHVS and CDR2 as FNYEAQ. V was clipped by 5 bases and J by 5 bases, with 13 bases between them. This CDR3 is 14 amino acids long. The CDR3 sequence is CASSLRDSHNEQFF. The CDR3 DNA is TGTGCCAGCAGCCTCCGGGACTCTCACAATGAGCAGTTCTTC.

This clonotype was seen only a few times. V gene TRBV5-6 combines with J gene TRBJ2-1; D gene uncertain. Germline V gives CDR1 SGHDT, CDR2 YYEEEE. The CDR3 extends over 12 amino acids. Deletions cut 3 bases from V and 9 bases from J, with 10 bases between. The chain's CDR3 is CASSSQTGEQFF. The CDR3 DNA reads TGTGCCAGCAGCTCCCAGACCGGTGAGCAGTTCTTC.

The V and J genes are TRBV6-6 and TRBJ2-7; D uncertain. Trimming removed 2 bases at V and 2 bases at J, with 7 bases between. The CDR3 is 13 amino acids. Germline CDR1 MNHNY, CDR2 SVGAGI (reference sequence). As DNA, the CDR3 is TGTGCCAGCAGTTACGGTCCAGCCTACGAGCAGTACGTC. Translating gives CASSYGPAYEQYV.

The V gene is TRBV9, the J gene TRBJ2-7; no clear D. V was trimmed by 1 base and J by 1 base, leaving 12 bases between them. This CDR3 comprises 15 residues. Germline assignment: CDR1 SGDLS and CDR2 YYNGEE. The CDR3 DNA is TGTGCCAGCAGCGTACCCCCCGACGGTTCCTACGAGCAGTACTTC. It encodes CASSVPPDGSYEQYF. The complete variable domain, with remaining parts taken from reference TRBV9 and TRBJ2-7, reads DSGVTQTPKHLITATGQRVTLRCSPRSGDLSVYWYQQSLDQGLQFLIQYYNGEERAKGNILERFSAQQFPDLHSELNLSSLELGDSALYFCASSVPPDGSYEQYFGPGTRLTVT.

This clonotype was counted once. The chain combines TRBV9 with TRBJ2-3; D gene unclear. CDR1 SGDLS and CDR2 YYNGEE come from the germline V gene. CDR3 length: 14 amino acids. V lost 2 bases and J 1 base, leaving 8 bases between the germline ends. CDR3 DNA: TGTGCCAGCAGCGTCTTCCAACGCACAGATACGCAGTATTTT. Translation: CASSVFQRTDTQYF.

V and J are TRBV7-8 and TRBJ2-1; D tentatively reads TRBD1 or TRBD2 (5 bases each). Trimming shortened V by 1 base and J by 10 bases, and 11 bases separated the two germline ends. Germline CDR1 SGHVS, CDR2 FQNEAQ. The CDR3 is 13 residues long. The chain's CDR3 is CASSLGGGEEQFF. The DNA for the CDR3 is TGTGCCAGCAGCTTAGGTGGGGGAGAGGAGCAGTTCTTC. The whole variable domain, filled in from reference TRBV7-8 and TRBJ2-1, reads GAGVSQSPRYKVAKRGQDVALRCDPISGHVSLFWYQQALGQGPEFLTYFQNEAQLDKSGLPSDRFFAERPEGSVSTLKIQRTQQEDSAVYLCASSLGGGEEQFFGPGTRLTVL.

In regard to this clonotype: The junction departs from germline at one end; a sequencing error may be responsible. The chain has TRBV12-3 or TRBV12-4 and TRBJ2-1; D gene ambiguous. The CDR3 loop spans 16 amino acids. The CDR3 protein is CANSLDPILTYNEQFF. CDR3 DNA sequence: TGTGCCAACAGTTTAGATCCTATTCTCACCTACAATGAGCAGTTCTTC.

The rearrangement joins TRBV6-1 to TRBJ2-1; no reliable D call. Trimming left V 4 bases short and J 6 bases short, with 16 bases between. From germline, CDR1 is MNHNS and CDR2 SASEGT. The CDR3 sequence is 15 residues long. This CDR3 reads CASSVPRSSVNEQFF. The CDR3 DNA sequence: TGTGCCAGCAGTGTCCCCCGGAGCAGTGTCAATGAGCAGTTCTTC.

This clonotype was picked up a small number of times. The chain has TRBV6-1 and TRBJ2-7; D uncertain. Germline V lookup: CDR1 MNHNS, CDR2 SASEGT. V gave up 5 bases and J gave up 4 bases, with 18 bases separating them. The CDR3 extends over 15 amino acids. The CDR3 is CASSSGEHPLYEQYV. CDR3 DNA sequence: TGTGCCAGCAGTTCAGGAGAGCACCCTCTTTACGAGCAGTACGTC.

This clonotype was recorded a few times. The chain recombines TRBV19 with TRBJ1-1, with a tentative D call TRBD1 (5 bases). V was cut by 1 base and J by 5 bases, with 8 bases left in between. The CDR3 contains 13 residues. CDR1 is LNHDA, CDR2 SQIVND, per germline (reference sequence). CDR3 sequence (DNA): TGTGCCAGTAGTATAGCATGGGGGACTGAAGCTTTCTTT. Its protein is CASSIAWGTEAFF.

The chain uses TRBV10-3 and TRBJ1-1; 7 bases are a match to TRBD1. The CDR3 length is 14 residues. After removal of 9 bases from V and 5 bases from J, the junction contained 12 bases not matched to a gene. Germline assignment: CDR1 ENHRY and CDR2 SYGVKD. The CDR3 DNA reads TGTGCCATTCGGACAGGCGGCTGGAGGACTGAAGCTTTCTTT. Translating gives CAIRTGGWRTEAFF.

This chain joins TRBV27 and TRBJ1-1; TRBD1 is a possible D gene (6 bases). The length of the CDR3 is 14 residues. CDR1 and CDR2 from the germline V gene are MNHEY and SMNVEV (reference sequence). With 6 bases removed from V and 6 bases from J, the gap between germline ends came to 17 bases. The CDR3 coding sequence is TGTGCCAGCAGCCCACCGGACAGATTTGCTGAAGCTTTCTTT. Translating gives CASSPPDRFAEAFF.

The rearrangement joins TRBV7-9 to TRBJ2-2; D is unclear. V was clipped by 1 base and J by 4 bases, with 13 bases between them. This CDR3 region has 16 residues. The germline CDR1 and CDR2 sequences are SEHNR and FQNEAQ (reference sequence). CDR3: CASSLVGVPGTGELFF. CDR3 bases: TGTGCCAGCAGCTTAGTAGGAGTACCGGGCACCGGGGAGCTGTTTTTT.

This clonotype was seen a few times. In DNA, the CDR3 is TGTGCCAGCAGTCCCGATAGGTTCTATAATTCACCCCTCCACTTT. Translating gives CASSPDRFYNSPLHF. The chain is built from TRBV27 and TRBJ1-6, with D hard to call. From germline, CDR1 is MNHEY and CDR2 SMNVEV (reference sequence). The CDR3 covers 15 residues. Trimming stripped 5 bases from V and 3 bases from J, with 11 bases between.

As to this clonotype: A clone one base away is much larger, so this may be a read error. V gene TRBV7-9 combines with J gene TRBJ2-5, with 8 bases fitting TRBD1. CDR1 and CDR2 from the germline V gene are SEHNR and FQNEAQ (reference sequence). The CDR3 runs to 14 residues. CDR3 nucleotides: TGTGCCAGCGGCTTGGGGACAGGCGGCGAGACCCAGTACTTC. Amino acid sequence: CASGLGTGGETQYF.

The chain carries TRBV24-1 and TRBJ2-1; a weak D match, TRBD1 (5 bases). CDR1 is KGHDR, CDR2 SFDVKD, per germline. There are 12 residues in the CDR3. The CDR3 nucleotides are TGTGCTACCCAGGGCGACTACAATGAGCAGTTCTTC. Translating it yields CATQGDYNEQFF.

This clonotype showed up just a few times. The V call is TRBV7-9, the J call TRBJ1-1, with no clear D. Germline CDR1 and CDR2: SEHNR and FQNEAQ (reference sequence). CDR3 length: 14 residues. V was trimmed by 7 bases and J by 5 bases, leaving 17 bases between them. CDR3 coding DNA: TGTGCCAGCACCCCGGAAGGAATAAGGACTGAAGCTTTCTTT. Translated: CASTPEGIRTEAFF.